The rows below give T cell receptor beta chains drawn from one sample of a study of yellow fever vaccine responses in identical twins. TCRdb reprocessed the RT-PCR reads via MiXCR and lists one record per CDR3 protein. There are 4,000 or so distinct CDR3 sequences in the sample; under 85% occur only once, and about 7.5% lies in the top ten. Material: T cells from blood (PBMCs), unsorted or a sorted subset (not recorded which), obtained before or after yellow fever vaccination (not recorded which). The receptors stem from a woman under 30 who received the yellow fever vaccine. Both conserved end residues are part of each CDR3. D genes are given only for firm matches. Expanded clones are given a class, and other clones once, few, many or no size at all.

d_call: -; clone_size: -; v_call: TRBV4-1; j_call: TRBJ1-4; cdr3_length: 15; cdr3_aa: CASSLAGGLGEKLFF; cdr3_nt: TGCGCCAGCAGCCTAGCCGGGGGCCTGGGCGAAAAACTGTTTTTT
d_call: TRBD2; clone_size: -; v_call: TRBV2; j_call: TRBJ2-3; cdr3_length: 16; cdr3_aa: CASSELGGSGTDTQYF; cdr3_nt: TGTGCCAGCAGTGAACTGGGCGGGAGCGGGACAGATACGCAGTATTTT
d_call: -; clone_size: few; v_call: TRBV15; j_call: TRBJ2-5; cdr3_length: 14; cdr3_aa: CATSRDSRIETQYF; cdr3_nt: TGTGCCACCAGCAGAGATTCTCGGATAGAGACCCAGTACTTC
d_call: -; clone_size: -; v_call: TRBV4-3; j_call: TRBJ2-1; cdr3_length: 18; cdr3_aa: CASSQSLSLDSSYNEQFF; cdr3_nt: TGCGCCAGCAGCCAATCGCTGTCGTTGGATTCCTCCTACAATGAGCAGTTCTTC
d_call: -; clone_size: few; v_call: TRBV7-9; j_call: TRBJ2-3; cdr3_length: 18; cdr3_aa: CASSSPLPGPYVPDTQYF; cdr3_nt: TGTGCCAGCAGCTCTCCCCTTCCGGGACCGTACGTCCCAGATACGCAGTATTTT
d_call: -; clone_size: -; v_call: TRBV11-1; j_call: TRBJ2-7; cdr3_length: 14; cdr3_aa: CASSQWDAAYEQYF; cdr3_nt: TGTGCCAGCAGCCAGTGGGACGCAGCCTACGAGCAGTACTTC
d_call: -; clone_size: -; v_call: TRBV6-1; j_call: TRBJ2-2; cdr3_length: 14; cdr3_aa: CASSGTYKTGELFF; cdr3_nt: TGTGCCAGCAGTGGGACTTATAAAACCGGGGAGCTGTTTTTT
d_call: TRBD1; clone_size: few; v_call: TRBV2; j_call: TRBJ2-1; cdr3_length: 14; cdr3_aa: CASSRTGMGNEQFF; cdr3_nt: TGTGCCAGCAGTCGGACAGGGATGGGGAATGAGCAGTTCTTC
d_call: TRBD2; clone_size: -; v_call: TRBV11-1; j_call: TRBJ2-1; cdr3_length: 16; cdr3_aa: CASSPTGGVEDNEQFF; cdr3_nt: TGTGCCAGCAGTCCTACGGGGGGAGTGGAGGACAATGAGCAGTTCTTC
d_call: -; clone_size: -; v_call: TRBV6-2/TRBV6-3; j_call: TRBJ2-7; cdr3_length: 14; cdr3_aa: CASSPGTQAYEQYF; cdr3_nt: TGTGCCAGCAGCCCCGGGACACAAGCCTACGAGCAGTACTTC
d_call: -; clone_size: -; v_call: TRBV11-3; j_call: TRBJ2-1; cdr3_length: 13; cdr3_aa: CASSLGGVNEQFF; cdr3_nt: TGTGCCAGCAGCTTAGGCGGTGTAAATGAGCAGTTCTTC
d_call: TRBD2; clone_size: -; v_call: TRBV30; j_call: TRBJ2-2; cdr3_length: 15; cdr3_aa: CAWSRTSGHTGELFF; cdr3_nt: TGTGCCTGGAGTAGGACTAGCGGGCACACCGGGGAGCTGTTTTTT
d_call: TRBD2; clone_size: -; v_call: TRBV29-1; j_call: TRBJ2-1; cdr3_length: 15; cdr3_aa: CSVEGLAGGRNEQFF; cdr3_nt: TGCAGCGTTGAGGGGCTAGCGGGAGGGCGGAATGAGCAGTTCTTC
d_call: -; clone_size: -; v_call: TRBV2; j_call: TRBJ2-7; cdr3_length: 14; cdr3_aa: CASSEVTGSYEQYF; cdr3_nt: TGTGCCAGCAGTGAAGTCACAGGGTCCTACGAGCAGTACTTC
d_call: -; clone_size: few; v_call: TRBV4-1; j_call: TRBJ2-7; cdr3_length: 13; cdr3_aa: CASSQAQGYEQYF; cdr3_nt: TGCGCCAGCAGCCAGGCCCAGGGTTACGAGCAGTACTTC
d_call: -; clone_size: once; v_call: TRBV4-3; j_call: TRBJ2-7; cdr3_length: 15; cdr3_aa: CASSQVGASSYEQYF; cdr3_nt: TGCGCCAGCAGCCAAGTCGGGGCTTCCTCCTACGAGCAGTACTTC
d_call: -; clone_size: -; v_call: TRBV6-2/TRBV6-3; j_call: TRBJ2-7; cdr3_length: 12; cdr3_aa: CASSYWSYEQYF; cdr3_nt: TGTGCCAGCAGTTACTGGTCCTACGAGCAGTACTTC
d_call: -; clone_size: -; v_call: TRBV15; j_call: TRBJ2-7; cdr3_length: 15; cdr3_aa: CATSPSSPVAYEQYF; cdr3_nt: TGTGCCACCAGCCCAAGCAGCCCTGTTGCCTACGAGCAGTACTTC
d_call: -; clone_size: -; v_call: TRBV12-3/TRBV12-4; j_call: TRBJ2-1; cdr3_length: 11; cdr3_aa: CASSPNAEQFF; cdr3_nt: TGTGCCAGCAGTCCCAATGCGGAGCAGTTCTTC
d_call: TRBD1; clone_size: -; v_call: TRBV10-3; j_call: TRBJ1-5; cdr3_length: 15; cdr3_aa: CAISEAGTGVQPQHF; cdr3_nt: TGTGCCATCAGTGAGGCGGGGACAGGGGTTCAGCCCCAGCATTTT
d_call: TRBD1; clone_size: -; v_call: TRBV12-3/TRBV12-4; j_call: TRBJ2-1; cdr3_length: 13; cdr3_aa: CASRGQGYNEQFF; cdr3_nt: TGTGCCAGCAGGGGACAGGGCTACAATGAGCAGTTCTTC
d_call: -; clone_size: few; v_call: TRBV7-7; j_call: TRBJ2-7; cdr3_length: 13; cdr3_aa: CASSLSSSYEQYF; cdr3_nt: TGTGCTAGCAGCTTATCCTCGTCCTACGAGCAGTACTTC
d_call: -; clone_size: -; v_call: TRBV6-1; j_call: TRBJ2-7; cdr3_length: 15; cdr3_aa: CASSNRFGVLDEQYF; cdr3_nt: TGTGCCAGCAGTAACCGCTTCGGGGTGTTGGACGAGCAGTACTTC
d_call: -; clone_size: -; v_call: TRBV3-1; j_call: TRBJ2-2; cdr3_length: 14; cdr3_aa: CASSPPGDTGELFF; cdr3_nt: TGTGCCAGCAGCCCCCCCGGAGACACCGGGGAGCTGTTTTTT
d_call: -; clone_size: -; v_call: TRBV11-2; j_call: TRBJ2-7; cdr3_length: 13; cdr3_aa: CASRLLVTYEQYF; cdr3_nt: TGTGCCAGTCGCCTTTTAGTAACCTACGAGCAGTACTTC
d_call: -; clone_size: -; v_call: TRBV7-6; j_call: TRBJ1-5; cdr3_length: 13; cdr3_aa: CASSQNANQPQHF; cdr3_nt: TGTGCCAGCAGCCAAAACGCAAATCAGCCCCAGCATTTT
d_call: -; clone_size: -; v_call: TRBV11-1; j_call: TRBJ1-4; cdr3_length: 15; cdr3_aa: CASSPQGTTNEKLFF; cdr3_nt: TGTGCCAGCAGCCCACAGGGTACAACTAATGAAAAACTGTTTTTT
d_call: -; clone_size: few; v_call: TRBV27; j_call: TRBJ2-7; cdr3_length: 15; cdr3_aa: CASSTGGQFSYEQYF; cdr3_nt: TGTGCCAGCAGCACAGGTGGGCAGTTTAGCTACGAGCAGTACTTC
d_call: -; clone_size: few; v_call: TRBV2; j_call: TRBJ2-1; cdr3_length: 16; cdr3_aa: CASSENSRPGYNEQFF; cdr3_nt: TGTGCCAGCAGTGAAAACAGCCGACCGGGGTACAATGAGCAGTTCTTC
d_call: TRBD2; clone_size: few; v_call: TRBV15; j_call: TRBJ2-3; cdr3_length: 17; cdr3_aa: CATSAETTLAGPDTQYF; cdr3_nt: TGTGCCACCAGCGCCGAGACCACACTAGCGGGGCCCGATACGCAGTATTTT
d_call: -; clone_size: -; v_call: TRBV4-1; j_call: TRBJ1-1; cdr3_length: 16; cdr3_aa: CASSLTTTEMNTEAFF; cdr3_nt: TGCGCCAGCAGCCTAACGACGACAGAAATGAACACTGAAGCTTTCTTT
d_call: -; clone_size: -; v_call: TRBV6-4; j_call: TRBJ2-1; cdr3_length: 13; cdr3_aa: CASSDGNYNEQFF; cdr3_nt: TGTGCCAGCAGTGACGGAAACTACAATGAGCAGTTCTTC
d_call: -; clone_size: -; v_call: TRBV15; j_call: TRBJ2-7; cdr3_length: 17; cdr3_aa: CATSRSWGNSHSYEQYF; cdr3_nt: TGTGCCACCAGCAGAAGCTGGGGTAACAGCCACTCCTACGAGCAGTACTTC
d_call: TRBD1; clone_size: -; v_call: TRBV14; j_call: TRBJ1-1; cdr3_length: 16; cdr3_aa: CASSQDRTGTTREAFF; cdr3_nt: TGTGCCAGCAGCCAAGATCGGACAGGGACCACACGAGAAGCTTTCTTT
d_call: TRBD1; clone_size: -; v_call: TRBV11-1; j_call: TRBJ2-7; cdr3_length: 17; cdr3_aa: CASSFYSRDRGSYEQYF; cdr3_nt: TGTGCCAGCAGCTTCTACTCCCGGGACAGGGGTTCCTACGAGCAGTACTTC
d_call: -; clone_size: -; v_call: TRBV12-3/TRBV12-4; j_call: TRBJ2-2; cdr3_length: 14; cdr3_aa: CASSFSLDTGELFF; cdr3_nt: TGTGCCAGCAGTTTCTCTTTGGACACCGGGGAGCTGTTTTTT
d_call: -; clone_size: -; v_call: TRBV19; j_call: TRBJ2-1; cdr3_length: 13; cdr3_aa: CASSIMWTNEQFF; cdr3_nt: TGTGCCAGTAGTATTATGTGGACGAATGAGCAGTTCTTC
d_call: -; clone_size: -; v_call: TRBV4-1; j_call: TRBJ1-5; cdr3_length: 14; cdr3_aa: CASSQEMGNQPQHF; cdr3_nt: TGCGCCAGCAGCCAAGAAATGGGCAATCAGCCCCAGCATTTT
d_call: TRBD2; clone_size: -; v_call: TRBV4-3; j_call: TRBJ2-7; cdr3_length: 16; cdr3_aa: CASSQTLAGGSYEQYF; cdr3_nt: TGCGCCAGCAGCCAAACACTAGCGGGAGGTTCCTACGAGCAGTACTTC
d_call: TRBD1; clone_size: -; v_call: TRBV6-4; j_call: TRBJ2-1; cdr3_length: 16; cdr3_aa: CASSDPDRESYNEQFF; cdr3_nt: TGTGCCAGCAGTGACCCCGACAGGGAATCCTACAATGAGCAGTTCTTC
d_call: TRBD1; clone_size: -; v_call: TRBV6-1; j_call: TRBJ1-1; cdr3_length: 15; cdr3_aa: CASRRTGYMNTEAFF; cdr3_nt: TGTGCCAGCAGACGGACAGGGTATATGAACACTGAAGCTTTCTTT
d_call: TRBD2; clone_size: few; v_call: TRBV6-1; j_call: TRBJ2-3; cdr3_length: 16; cdr3_aa: CASSETSGEGSDTQYF; cdr3_nt: TGTGCCAGCAGTGAGACAAGCGGGGAGGGGTCAGATACGCAGTATTTT
d_call: -; clone_size: few; v_call: TRBV4-3; j_call: TRBJ1-1; cdr3_length: 17; cdr3_aa: CASSQDRETGMWTEAFF; cdr3_nt: TGCGCCAGCAGCCAAGATCGGGAAACGGGGATGTGGACTGAAGCTTTCTTT
d_call: -; clone_size: -; v_call: TRBV11-3; j_call: TRBJ2-7; cdr3_length: 15; cdr3_aa: CASSKGGIENYEQYF; cdr3_nt: TGTGCCAGCAGCAAAGGGGGGATTGAAAACTACGAGCAGTACTTC
d_call: -; clone_size: -; v_call: TRBV12-3/TRBV12-4; j_call: TRBJ2-7; cdr3_length: 14; cdr3_aa: CASSSGSAAYEQYF; cdr3_nt: TGTGCCAGCAGTAGCGGTAGCGCAGCCTACGAGCAGTACTTC
d_call: -; clone_size: once; v_call: TRBV4-2; j_call: TRBJ2-1; cdr3_length: 13; cdr3_aa: CASSPRLGNEQFF; cdr3_nt: TGTGCCAGCAGCCCCCGCCTAGGGAATGAGCAGTTCTTC
d_call: TRBD1; clone_size: -; v_call: TRBV4-1; j_call: TRBJ1-5; cdr3_length: 16; cdr3_aa: CASSQFGTGANQPQHF; cdr3_nt: TGCGCCAGCAGTCAATTCGGGACAGGGGCAAATCAGCCCCAGCATTTT
d_call: -; clone_size: once; v_call: TRBV4-3; j_call: TRBJ1-1; cdr3_length: 15; cdr3_aa: CASSQVDTFDTEAFF; cdr3_nt: TGCGCCAGCAGCCAAGTGGACACCTTCGACACTGAAGCTTTCTTT
d_call: -; clone_size: -; v_call: TRBV9; j_call: TRBJ1-5; cdr3_length: 14; cdr3_aa: CASSAGDSNQPQHF; cdr3_nt: TGTGCCAGCAGCGCGGGGGATAGCAATCAGCCCCAGCATTTT
d_call: -; clone_size: -; v_call: TRBV10-3; j_call: TRBJ2-6; cdr3_length: 15; cdr3_aa: CAISPQDSGANVLTF; cdr3_nt: TGTGCCATCAGTCCACAGGATTCTGGGGCCAACGTCCTGACTTTC
d_call: -; clone_size: -; v_call: TRBV11-1; j_call: TRBJ1-1; cdr3_length: 14; cdr3_aa: CASSPPTGRTEAFF; cdr3_nt: TGTGCCAGCAGTCCCCCTACAGGGAGAACTGAAGCTTTCTTT
d_call: -; clone_size: -; v_call: TRBV4-3; j_call: TRBJ2-1; cdr3_length: 19; cdr3_aa: CASSQDGTGTKSSYNEQFF; cdr3_nt: TGCGCCAGCAGCCAAGACGGAACCGGGACAAAGAGCTCCTACAATGAGCAGTTCTTC